The 11 T cell receptor beta chains listed next were all sequenced from one sample in a study of immune cell composition in non-small cell lung cancer. Clones were sequenced by immunoSEQ multiplex PCR, and TCRdb holds only the in-frame ones, with some missing. This table has about 2,800 clones, 60% to 85% appearing once. Normal lung was taken at the farthest possible site, at least 3 cm from tumour. The specimen was non-adjacent lung tissue. The receptors here all came from a human donor with non-small cell lung cancer.

This chain joins TRBV7-2 and TRBJ2-2; 8 bases align to TRBD1. The germline V gene encodes CDR1 SGHTA and CDR2 FQGNSA. This CDR3 has 14 amino acids. V trimming: 6 bases; J trimming: 6 bases; junction bases outside the gene matches: 6. The CDR3 DNA reads TGTGCCAGCAGGAACGGACAGGGTTCCGGGGAGCTGTTTTTT. Its protein product is CASRNGQGSGELFF.

The chain uses TRBV6-1 and TRBJ1-1; D is undetermined. V was shortened by 3 bases and J by 10 bases, with 15 bases between the two germline ends. Germline CDR1 MNHNS, CDR2 SASEGT. The CDR3 runs to 13 residues. Written as DNA, the CDR3 is TGTGCCAGCAGTGACGCTGGAGACGTTGGAGCTTTCTTT. Encoded protein: CASSDAGDVGAFF.

This clone was picked up one time. This rearrangement joins TRBV4-1 to TRBJ1-3, with D perhaps TRBD1 (5 bases). The CDR3 covers 18 residues. The germline V and J ends were trimmed by 0 bases and 0 bases, with 15 bases remaining between them. CDR1 is MGHRA and CDR2 is YSYEKL in the germline V gene. Here the CDR3 DNA reads TGCGCCAGCAGCCAAGATCAGAGGCTCGGGGGCTCTGGAAACACCATATATTTT. This gives the protein CASSQDQRLGGSGNTIYF.

The chain has TRBV10-1 and TRBJ1-6; TRBD1 matches 7 bases. Germline V gene sequence: CDR1 WNHNN, CDR2 SYGVQD (reference sequence). V lost 8 bases and J lost 0; bases outside the gene matches: 4. This CDR3 comprises 15 residues. CDR3 sequence reads: CASLGQSSYNSPLHF. CDR3 DNA sequence: TGCGCCAGCTTGGGACAGAGCTCCTATAATTCACCCCTCCACTTT.

The chain employs TRBV18 and TRBJ1-2; tentative D call: TRBD1 (6 bases). Germline loops: CDR1 KGHSH, CDR2 LQKENI. This CDR3 spans 16 amino acids. Trimming removed 3 bases from V and 4 bases from J, with 18 bases in between. The CDR3 spells CASSPSPGVRSYGYTF. The CDR3 DNA reads as TGTGCCAGCTCACCGAGTCCAGGGGTGAGGAGCTATGGCTACACCTTC.

V is TRBV5-1 and J is TRBJ2-7; tentative D call: TRBD2 (7 bases). Trimming stripped 5 bases from V and 3 bases from J, with 18 bases between. The CDR3 has 15 residues. Germline-derived CDR1 and CDR2 are SGHRS and YFSETQ. The CDR3 spells CASRPGPGGNYEQYF. CDR3 DNA sequence: TGCGCCAGCAGACCCGGCCCGGGGGGCAACTACGAGCAGTACTTC.

The rearrangement joins TRBV5-5 to TRBJ1-1; no firm D call. V lost 0 bases, J lost 0 bases, and 6 bases lay in between. The CDR3 length is 14 residues. CDR1 and CDR2 from the germline V gene are SGHKS and YYEKEE (reference sequence). CDR3 amino acids: CASSLDSMNTEAFF. As DNA, the CDR3 is TGTGCCAGCAGCTTGGATAGCATGAACACTGAAGCTTTCTTT. Using reference TRBV5-5 and TRBJ1-1 for the parts outside the CDR3, the full variable domain is DAGVTQSPTHLIKTRGQQVTLRCSPISGHKSVSWYQQVLGQGPQFIFQYYEKEERGRGNFPDRFSARQFPNYSSELNVNALLLGDSALYLCASSLDSMNTEAFFGQGTRLTVV.

By proportion, this clone is large. The chain combines TRBV5-1 with TRBJ1-1, with D unclear. Germline lookup yields CDR1 SGHRS and CDR2 YFSETQ. This CDR3 region has 13 residues. Trimming took 0 bases from V and 1 from J, leaving 4 bases between them. DNA of the CDR3: TGCGCCAGCAGCTTGGACACGAACACTGAAGCTTTCTTT. As protein: CASSLDTNTEAFF. Complete variable domain (other parts from reference TRBV5-1 and TRBJ1-1): KAGVTQTPRYLIKTRGQQVTLSCSPISGHRSVSWYQQTPGQGLQFLFEYFSETQRNKGNFPGRFSGRQFSNSRSEMNVSTLELGDSALYLCASSLDTNTEAFFGQGTRLTVV.

The chain carries TRBV18 and TRBJ1-2, with TRBD1 as a possible D gene (6 bases). The CDR3 has 14 amino acids. The germline CDR1 and CDR2 sequences are KGHSH and LQKENI. V shed 2 bases and J shed 1 base, with 8 bases lying between them. The CDR3 DNA reads TGTGCCAGCTCACCAGGACAGCGTAACTATGGCTACACCTTC. Its protein product is CASSPGQRNYGYTF.

The V call is TRBV29-1, the J call TRBJ1-2; 8 bases fit TRBD1. Trimming at V came to 6 bases and at J to 2 bases, leaving 5 bases not matched to a gene. The CDR3 has 13 amino acids. Germline CDR1 is SQVTM and CDR2 is ANQGSEA. CDR3 bases: TGCAGCGTCAAACAGGGGGAAAACTATGGCTACACCTTC. Translating it yields CSVKQGENYGYTF.

This sequence joins TRBV6-4 and TRBJ2-2; 8 bases agree with TRBD1. Germline V gene lookup returns CDR1 MRHNA and CDR2 SNTAGT. J lost 3 bases, V lost 0 bases, and 3 bases had no gene match. The CDR3 spans 16 residues. The CDR3 sequence is CASSDSSRGHTGELFF. CDR3 bases: TGTGCCAGCAGTGACTCGAGCAGGGGGCACACCGGGGAGCTGTTTTTT.